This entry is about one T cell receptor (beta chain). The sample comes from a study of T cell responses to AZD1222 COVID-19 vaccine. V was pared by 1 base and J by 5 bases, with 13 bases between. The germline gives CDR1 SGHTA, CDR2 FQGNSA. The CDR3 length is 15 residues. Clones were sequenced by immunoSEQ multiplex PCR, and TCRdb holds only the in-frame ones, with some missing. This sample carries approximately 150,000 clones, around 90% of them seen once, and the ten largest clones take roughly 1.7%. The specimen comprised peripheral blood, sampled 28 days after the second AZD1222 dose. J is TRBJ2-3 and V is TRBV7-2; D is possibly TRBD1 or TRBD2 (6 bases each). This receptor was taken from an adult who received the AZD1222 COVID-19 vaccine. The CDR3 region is CASSLVSGAGDTQYF. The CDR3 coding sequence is TGTGCCAGCAGCTTAGTGTCGGGGGCGGGAGATACGCAGTATTTT. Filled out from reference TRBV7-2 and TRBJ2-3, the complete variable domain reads GAGVSQSPSNKVTEKGKDVELRCDPISGHTALYWYRQSLGQGLEFLIYFQGNSAPDKSGLPSDRFSAERTGGSVSTLTIQRTQQEDSAVYLCASSLVSGAGDTQYFGPGTRLTVL.